Listed below are T cell receptor beta chains from one sample, sequenced in a study of graft-versus-host responses after intestinal transplantation. Generated by immunoSEQ multiplex PCR, the TCRdb table keeps only in-frame clones and is missing some. The sample contains tens of thousands of clones, roughly 89% of which appear only once. The material sequenced was bone marrow, taken around 720 days after intestinal transplantation. The receptors shown here come from a human patient who received an intestinal transplant, so some T cells may come from the graft donor. The CDR3 runs from the conserved cysteine through the conserved F or W. A D gene is named only where the DNA matches it firmly. Clone size is given for some rows only: seen once, a few or many times, or a class if the clone is expanded.

D gene,CDR3 length,clone size,V gene,J gene,CDR3 protein,CDR3 DNA
.,14,.,TRBV28,TRBJ1-5,CASSYREFNQPQHF,TGTGCCAGCAGTTACAGGGAGTTCAATCAGCCCCAGCATTTT
.,14,.,TRBV6-5,TRBJ2-5,CASSTGETQETQYF,TGTGCCAGCAGTACGGGAGAGACCCAAGAGACCCAGTACTTC
.,14,few,TRBV30,TRBJ1-1,CAWSRWSGDTEAFF,TGTGCCTGGAGTCGTTGGAGTGGCGACACTGAAGCTTTCTTT
.,18,.,TRBV15,TRBJ2-4,CATSRDSVAALAKNIQYF,TGTGCCACCAGCAGAGATTCGGTCGCGGCACTAGCCAAAAACATTCAGTACTTC
.,13,.,TRBV6-6,TRBJ1-2,CASSYSGSYGYTF,TGTGCCAGCAGTTATTCGGGGTCCTATGGCTACACCTTC
TRBD2,16,.,TRBV6-6,TRBJ2-5,CASSSSGTRGEWEQYF,TGTGCCAGCAGCTCTTCCGGGACTAGGGGAGAATGGGAGCAGTACTTC
.,13,few,TRBV7-5,TRBJ1-2,CASSGNTYYGYTF,TGTGCCAGCAGCGGTAACACCTACTATGGCTACACCTTC
.,14,.,TRBV5-5,TRBJ1-2,CASSLEGSSYGYTF,TGTGCCAGCAGCTTGGAGGGCAGCTCCTATGGCTACACCTTC
.,15,.,TRBV5-1,TRBJ1-1,CASTLDGGRDTEAFF,TGCGCCAGCACCTTGGATGGGGGGAGGGACACTGAAGCTTTCTTT
.,13,.,TRBV2,TRBJ2-1,CASSAGPANEQFF,TGTGCCAGCAGTGCCGGACCGGCAAATGAGCAGTTCTTC
.,14,.,TRBV9,TRBJ2-7,CASSSSGTDYEQYF,TGTGCCAGCAGCTCCAGCGGGACAGACTACGAGCAGTACTTC
.,17,.,TRBV18,TRBJ1-2,CASSPDDGIDVYYGYTF,TGTGCCAGCTCACCAGACGATGGGATCGACGTTTACTATGGCTACACCTTC
TRBD2,16,.,TRBV14,TRBJ2-3,CASSLAGVKRTDTQYF,TGTGCCAGCAGCCTAGCGGGAGTAAAGAGGACAGATACGCAGTATTTT
TRBD1,15,.,TRBV6-5,TRBJ1-5,CASSPQGEGNQPQHF,TGTGCCAGCAGCCCCCAGGGGGAAGGCAATCAGCCCCAGCATTTT
TRBD1,16,.,TRBV5-6,TRBJ1-4,CASSVTQGATNEKLFF,TGTGCCAGCAGCGTGACACAGGGGGCAACTAATGAAAAACTGTTTTTT
TRBD2,15,.,TRBV6-5,TRBJ2-7,CASTQTSGSSYEQYF,TGTGCCAGCACCCAGACTAGCGGAAGCTCCTACGAGCAGTACTTC
.,14,once,TRBV7-9,TRBJ2-1,CASSLGTTYNEQFF,TGTGCCAGCAGCTTAGGGACGACCTACAATGAGCAGTTCTTC
.,14,.,TRBV18,TRBJ1-3,CASSPGEPGNTIYF,TGTGCCAGCTCACCAGGGGAGCCTGGAAACACCATATATTTT
.,13,.,TRBV27,TRBJ2-1,CASRVGSYNEQFF,TGTGCCAGCAGAGTTGGTTCGTACAATGAGCAGTTCTTC
.,11,.,TRBV20-1,TRBJ1-6,CSASSDSPLHF,TGCAGTGCTAGTAGCGATTCACCCCTCCACTTT
.,14,once,TRBV18,TRBJ1-1,CASSPSGGRSEAFF,TGTGCCAGCTCACCGAGCGGAGGACGGTCTGAAGCTTTCTTT
.,12,.,TRBV2,TRBJ1-4,CASKIRAEKLFF,TGTGCCAGCAAAATAAGGGCGGAAAAACTGTTTTTT
.,13,.,TRBV14,TRBJ1-1,CASSQQDSSEAFF,TGTGCCAGCAGCCAACAGGACAGCTCTGAAGCTTTCTTT
.,13,.,TRBV6-4,TRBJ1-5,CASSLDGNQPQHF,TGTGCCAGCAGTTTGGACGGGAATCAGCCCCAGCATTTT
.,12,.,TRBV11-3,TRBJ1-1,CASSYGNTEAFF,TGTGCCAGCAGCTACGGGAACACTGAAGCTTTCTTT
.,14,.,TRBV6-5,TRBJ2-7,CASSYLGPGYEQYF,TGTGCCAGCAGTTACCTTGGGCCAGGGTACGAGCAGTACTTC
.,12,.,TRBV29-1,TRBJ1-2,CSVGSPNYGYTF,TGCAGCGTTGGGTCCCCTAACTATGGCTACACCTTC
.,16,.,TRBV6-5,TRBJ2-3,CASSYSYRADTDTQYF,TGTGCCAGCAGTTACTCCTACAGGGCGGACACAGATACGCAGTATTTT
TRBD1,14,.,TRBV11-2,TRBJ1-4,CASSDRTGDEKLFF,TGTGCCAGCAGCGACCGGACAGGGGATGAAAAACTGTTTTTT
.,15,.,TRBV6-6,TRBJ2-2,CASSYPRMGTGELFF,TGTGCCAGCAGTTACCCAAGGATGGGGACCGGGGAGCTGTTTTTT
.,13,few,TRBV19,TRBJ1-6,CASSIGVRSPLHF,TGTGCCAGTAGTATAGGGGTACGGTCACCCCTCCACTTT
.,16,.,TRBV6-1,TRBJ2-2,CASSEFPRFGTGELFF,TGTGCCAGCAGTGAATTCCCTAGGTTTGGCACCGGGGAGCTGTTTTTT
.,14,.,TRBV5-6,TRBJ1-2,CASSLLAWDYGYTF,TGTGCCAGCAGCCTGTTGGCTTGGGACTATGGCTACACCTTC
.,14,few,TRBV2,TRBJ1-2,CASSVVVGNYGYTF,TGTGCCAGCAGTGTTGTGGTGGGCAACTATGGCTACACCTTC
TRBD1,15,.,TRBV5-1,TRBJ2-5,CASSLAGTVDETQYF,TGCGCCAGCAGCTTGGCAGGGACAGTTGATGAGACCCAGTACTTC
.,14,.,TRBV15,TRBJ2-1,CATSRSGEYNEQFF,TGTGCCACCAGCAGATCCGGGGAGTACAATGAGCAGTTCTTC
.,13,.,TRBV27,TRBJ2-7,CASSIGQFYEQYF,TGTGCCAGCAGTATCGGACAGTTTTACGAGCAGTACTTC
.,13,.,TRBV4-2,TRBJ1-2,CASSPAIQSGYTF,TGTGCCAGCAGCCCAGCTATACAGTCGGGCTACACCTTC
.,14,.,TRBV30,TRBJ2-3,CAWSWASGTDTQYF,TGTGCCTGGAGTTGGGCTAGCGGCACAGATACGCAGTATTTT
.,15,.,TRBV9,TRBJ1-2,CASSALTGSYYGYTF,TGTGCCAGCAGCGCTTTGACAGGATCCTACTATGGCTACACCTTC
.,14,once,TRBV13,TRBJ2-1,CASSPGIPGNEQFF,TGTGCCAGCAGCCCTGGAATCCCCGGGAATGAGCAGTTCTTC
TRBD1,13,few,TRBV19,TRBJ1-5,CASAGTEVQPQHF,TGTGCCAGTGCCGGGACAGAGGTTCAGCCCCAGCATTTT
.,15,.,TRBV15,TRBJ1-3,CATSRDRADGNTIYF,TGTGCCACCAGCAGAGACCGGGCAGATGGAAACACCATATATTTT
.,11,.,TRBV6-1,TRBJ2-7,CASSDYREQYF,TGTGCCAGCAGTGATTACAGGGAGCAGTACTTC
.,11,.,TRBV29-1,TRBJ2-1,CSVAGGHEQFF,TGCAGCGTTGCAGGAGGCCATGAGCAGTTCTTC
.,13,.,TRBV9,TRBJ1-6,CASSRGSNSPLHF,TGTGCCAGCAGCAGGGGGTCCAATTCACCCCTCCACTTT
.,15,.,TRBV6-5,TRBJ1-5,CASSYSYPANQPQHF,TGTGCCAGCAGTTACTCTTATCCAGCGAATCAGCCCCAGCATTTT
.,13,.,TRBV6-6,TRBJ1-5,CASNGFSNQPQHF,TGTGCCAGCAATGGTTTCAGCAATCAGCCCCAGCATTTT
.,14,.,TRBV5-1,TRBJ2-1,CASSSSAVRNEQFF,TGCGCCAGCAGCTCTTCAGCGGTTAGGAATGAGCAGTTCTTC
.,16,.,TRBV6-6,TRBJ1-2,CASSYPDAPLTYGYTF,TGTGCCAGCAGTTACCCGGACGCGCCTCTAACCTATGGCTACACCTTC
TRBD2,18,.,TRBV5-6,TRBJ2-1,CASSPGLAGVTSYNEQFF,TGTGCCAGCAGCCCGGGACTAGCGGGGGTGACCTCCTACAATGAGCAGTTCTTC
.,14,.,TRBV7-9,TRBJ1-2,CASSLGTENYGYTF,TGTGCCAGCAGCTTAGGGACAGAAAACTATGGCTACACCTTC
.,16,.,TRBV23-1,TRBJ2-5,CASSQSPSAKEETQYF,TGCGCCAGCAGTCAATCTCCTAGCGCAAAGGAAGAGACCCAGTACTTC
.,13,few,TRBV2,TRBJ2-3,CASSLVRTDTQYF,TGTGCCAGCAGCTTAGTCAGGACAGATACGCAGTATTTT